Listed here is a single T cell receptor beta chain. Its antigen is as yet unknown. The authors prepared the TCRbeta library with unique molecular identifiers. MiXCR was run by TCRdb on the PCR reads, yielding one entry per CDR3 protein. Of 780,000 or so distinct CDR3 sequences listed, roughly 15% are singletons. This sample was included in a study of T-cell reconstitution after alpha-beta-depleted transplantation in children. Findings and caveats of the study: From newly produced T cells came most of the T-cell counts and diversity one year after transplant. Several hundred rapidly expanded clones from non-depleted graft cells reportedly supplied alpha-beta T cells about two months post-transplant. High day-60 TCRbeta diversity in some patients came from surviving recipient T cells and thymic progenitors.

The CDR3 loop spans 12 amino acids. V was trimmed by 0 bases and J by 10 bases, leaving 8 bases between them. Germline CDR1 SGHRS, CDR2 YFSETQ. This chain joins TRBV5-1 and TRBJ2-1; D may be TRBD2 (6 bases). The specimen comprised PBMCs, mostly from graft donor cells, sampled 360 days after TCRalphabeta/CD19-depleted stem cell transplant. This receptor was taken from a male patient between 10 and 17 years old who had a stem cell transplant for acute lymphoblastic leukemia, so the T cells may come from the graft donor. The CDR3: CASSLGGIEQFF. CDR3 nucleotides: TGCGCCAGCAGCTTGGGCGGGATAGAGCAGTTCTTC.